The 23 T cell receptor beta chains in this list originate from one sample, sequenced in a study of blood T cell repertoires in COVID-19. TCRdb keeps only in-frame clones here, not all; method: immunoSEQ multiplex PCR. There are roughly 340,000 clones in the sample; approximately 90% occur only once, and more than 0.8% lies in the top ten. Sequencing input: PBMCs or T cells enriched from blood (not recorded which). The origin of the receptors is a man aged 18 to 29 who had recovered from COVID-19.

The chain has TRBV6-6 and TRBJ2-7, with TRBD2 as a possible D gene (5 bases). Germline assignment: CDR1 MNHNY and CDR2 SVGAGI (reference sequence). The CDR3 spans 12 residues. V was clipped by 5 bases and J by 3 bases, with 8 bases between them. The CDR3 bases are TGTGCCAGCAGTACCCGGGACTACGAGCAGTACTTC. Its translation is CASSTRDYEQYF.

Only a few counts were recorded for this clone. The chain is built from TRBV5-4 and TRBJ2-5, with 10 nucleotides matching TRBD2. The CDR3 is 14 residues long. Germline CDR1 and CDR2: SGHNT and YYREEE (reference sequence). V shed 6 bases, J shed 5 bases, and the junction held 7 bases outside the gene matches. DNA of the CDR3: TGTGCCAGCATGCTAGCGGGAGTAGGGGAGACCCAGTACTTC. Translated: CASMLAGVGETQYF.

V gene TRBV30 combines with J gene TRBJ2-5; D is possibly TRBD2 (6 bases). Trimming left V 1 base short and J 5 bases short, with 14 bases between. The CDR3 contains 14 residues. From germline, CDR1 is GTSNPN and CDR2 SVGIG (reference sequence). CDR3 sequence (DNA): TGTGCCTGGAGTGGGGGAGGCCCGGAGGAGACCCAGTACTTC. Translated, it gives CAWSGGGPEETQYF.

V and J are TRBV27 and TRBJ1-2; the match to TRBD1 covers 8 bases. CDR3 length: 15 amino acids. Germline V gene lookup returns CDR1 MNHEY and CDR2 SMNVEV (reference sequence). The junction had 6 bases not matched to a gene; V was cut back by 4 bases and J by 2 bases. In nucleotides, the CDR3 is TGTGCCAGCAGTTACGGACAGGGACTCAACTATGGCTACACCTTC. Residues: CASSYGQGLNYGYTF.

The chain has TRBV4-1 and TRBJ1-5; the match to TRBD1 covers 9 bases. CDR1 is MGHRA, CDR2 YSYEKL, per germline. The CDR3 is 18 residues long. J was trimmed by 7 bases and V by 0 bases; bases with no gene match: 13. The CDR3 coding sequence is TGCGCCAGCAGCCAAGATATTAGGGGACAGGGAAGCGGCCAGCCCCAGCATTTT. Residues: CASSQDIRGQGSGQPQHF.

This sequence joins TRBV11-1 and TRBJ2-1, with 10 nucleotides matching TRBD2. Germline V lookup: CDR1 SGHAT, CDR2 FQDESV (reference sequence). V shed 4 bases and J 3 bases; nucleotides not matched to a gene: 3. The CDR3 length is 15 residues. The CDR3 DNA reads TGTGCCAGCAGCTACGGGACTAGCGTCTACAATGAGCAGTTCTTC. It encodes CASSYGTSVYNEQFF.

The CDR3 loop reads CASRSRGFINEQFF. The CDR3 DNA reads as TGTGCCAGCAGGTCACGGGGGTTTATCAATGAGCAGTTCTTC. The rearrangement joins TRBV7-3 to TRBJ2-1; weak D call: TRBD2 (6 bases). Germline loops: CDR1 SGHTA, CDR2 FQGTGA. The length of the CDR3 is 14 residues. The V and J ends lost 6 bases and 6 bases respectively, with 15 bases between them.

This rearrangement joins TRBV5-1 to TRBJ1-2; a possible D gene is TRBD1 (5 bases). This CDR3 has 13 amino acids. Germline CDR1 SGHRS, CDR2 YFSETQ. Trimming shortened V by 0 bases and J by 6 bases, and 9 bases separated the two germline ends. In DNA form, the CDR3 reads TGCGCCAGCAGCTTGGCCCAGGGTGATGGCTACACCTTC. This codes for CASSLAQGDGYTF.

The chain carries TRBV9 and TRBJ2-1, with D perhaps matching TRBD2 (7 bases). CDR1 is SGDLS, CDR2 YYNGEE, per germline. V was clipped by 0 bases and J by 4 bases, with 11 bases between them. The CDR3 loop spans 15 amino acids. The CDR3 region has the DNA TGTGCCAGCAGCGTAGGGCGGGGGACATACAATGAGCAGTTCTTC. It codes for CASSVGRGTYNEQFF.

The V call is TRBV28, the J call TRBJ2-2, with 7 nucleotides matching TRBD2. The trim removed 8 bases at V and 2 bases at J, leaving 8 bases unmatched. Germline values: CDR1 MDHEN, CDR2 SYDVKM. CDR3 length: 15 amino acids. CDR3 sequence: CASRPSGTNTGELFF. CDR3 nucleotide sequence: TGTGCCAGCCGTCCTAGCGGTACTAACACCGGGGAGCTGTTTTTT.

This clone was counted once. The chain has TRBV24-1 and TRBJ2-2; 12 bases are shared with TRBD2. CDR1 and CDR2 from the germline V gene are KGHDR and SFDVKD. The CDR3 is made up of 14 amino acids. Trimming cost V 7 bases and J 5 bases; bases outside gene matches: 1. This chain's CDR3 is CATRGLAGTGELFF. The CDR3 DNA follows: TGTGCCACCAGAGGACTAGCGGGAACCGGGGAGCTGTTTTTT.

V and J are TRBV2 and TRBJ2-3; D ambiguous. The length of the CDR3 is 15 residues. Germline loops: CDR1 SNHLY, CDR2 FYNNEI. V was shortened by 2 bases and J by 4 bases, with 13 bases between the two germline ends. The CDR3 spells CASSENGISADTQYF. The CDR3 DNA reads TGTGCCAGCAGTGAAAACGGTATCAGCGCAGATACGCAGTATTTT. Filled out from reference TRBV2 and TRBJ2-3, the complete variable domain reads EPEVTQTPSHQVTQMGQEVILRCVPISNHLYFYWYRQILGQKVEFLVSFYNNEISEKSEIFDDQFSVERPDGSNFTLKIRSTKLEDSAMYFCASSENGISADTQYFGPGTRLTVL.

J is TRBJ1-2 and V is TRBV10-3; 9 bases agree with TRBD1. The junction had 14 bases not matched to a gene; V was cut back by 10 bases and J by 5 bases. CDR3 size: 15 residues. CDR1 is ENHRY, CDR2 SYGVKD, per germline. In DNA form, the CDR3 reads TGTGCCACCAGGGACAGGGTACAGACGGGGTATGGCTACACCTTC. Translated, it gives CATRDRVQTGYGYTF.

This clone was seen just once. The chain has TRBV12-5 and TRBJ2-7, with 7 bases aligning to TRBD1. The germline V gene has CDR1 LGHNT and CDR2 FRNRAP. This CDR3 contains 13 residues. V trimming: 1 base; J trimming: 5 bases; junction bases outside the gene matches: 2. The CDR3 DNA is TGTGCTAGTGGTTTGGCCACAGGGGACGAGCAGTACTTC. Its protein is CASGLATGDEQYF.

The chain uses TRBV27 and TRBJ1-2; 8 nucleotides agree with TRBD1. This CDR3 comprises 17 residues. Per the germline V gene, CDR1 is MNHEY and CDR2 is SMNVEV (reference sequence). The trim removed 2 bases at V and 1 base at J, leaving 9 bases unmatched. The CDR3 loop reads CASSLKSPGQDNYGYTF. The CDR3 coding sequence is TGTGCCAGCAGTTTAAAGTCCCCGGGACAGGATAACTATGGCTACACCTTC.

The rearrangement joins TRBV2 to TRBJ2-5; D ambiguous. Germline V lookup: CDR1 SNHLY, CDR2 FYNNEI. The CDR3 sequence is 13 residues long. V was trimmed by 7 bases and J by 1 base, leaving 10 bases between them. The CDR3 DNA follows: TGTGCCAGCAACTTCTATCTCCAAGAGACCCAGTACTTC. Amino acids: CASNFYLQETQYF. The whole variable domain, remainder taken from reference TRBV2 and TRBJ2-5, is EPEVTQTPSHQVTQMGQEVILRCVPISNHLYFYWYRQILGQKVEFLVSFYNNEISEKSEIFDDQFSVERPDGSNFTLKIRSTKLEDSAMYFCASNFYLQETQYFGPGTRLLVL.

The chain is built from TRBV7-9 and TRBJ1-6; D not resolved. The CDR3 runs 15 residues. The ends were cut back, 1 base at V and 7 bases at J, with 11 bases in the middle. Germline V gives CDR1 SEHNR, CDR2 FQNEAQ (reference sequence). This CDR3 reads CASSLERVRNSPLHF. CDR3 nucleotide sequence: TGTGCCAGCAGCTTAGAGAGGGTGAGAAATTCACCCCTCCACTTT.

V usage is TRBV5-8 and J usage is TRBJ1-4; D may be TRBD1 (5 bases). Germline CDR1 and CDR2: SGHTS and YDEGEE. Deletions cut 3 bases from V and 7 bases from J, with 16 bases between. This CDR3 is built from 15 residues. CDR3 in DNA: TGTGCCAGCAGCTGGTTGGGGGGACGGGGTGAAAAACTGTTTTTT. Translating it yields CASSWLGGRGEKLFF.

The rearrangement joins TRBV3-1 (or the pseudogene TRBV3-2) to TRBJ1-2; D is uncertain. Germline V gives CDR1 LGHDT, CDR2 YNNKEL (reference sequence). Trimming shortened V by 4 bases and J by 3 bases, and 6 bases separated the two germline ends. CDR3 length: 12 amino acids. This chain's CDR3 is CASSRADYGYTF. The CDR3 coding sequence is TGTGCCAGCAGCCGAGCTGACTATGGCTACACCTTC.

V is TRBV28 and J is TRBJ2-1, with 7 positions matching TRBD2. The CDR3 covers 20 residues. The V gene end was trimmed by 3 bases and the J gene end by 8 bases; junction bases not matched to a gene: 25. CDR1 is MDHEN and CDR2 is SYDVKM in the germline V gene. The CDR3 reads CASSFMANPAETSLGDEQFF. The CDR3 region has the DNA TGTGCCAGCAGTTTTATGGCGAACCCGGCGGAGACTAGCCTGGGGGATGAGCAGTTCTTC.

J is TRBJ2-3 and V is TRBV5-5; 8 bases are shared with TRBD1. Trimming at V came to 0 bases and at J to 2 bases, leaving 14 bases not matched to a gene. The CDR3 has 19 amino acids. Germline V CDR1 and CDR2: SGHKS, YYEKEE (reference sequence). DNA of the CDR3: TGTGCCAGCAGCTTGGACTGGGCAGGGGGCGATACCTTCACAGATACGCAGTATTTT. The encoded protein is CASSLDWAGGDTFTDTQYF.

The chain joins TRBV7-9 to TRBJ1-1, with 10 positions matching TRBD1. V lost 3 bases, J lost 4 bases, and 5 bases stayed unmatched. The CDR3 is 15 amino acids. Germline CDR1 reads SEHNR; CDR2 reads FQNEAQ (reference sequence). The CDR3, as DNA: TGTGCCAGCAGCTTGACAGGGGGCACGGGCACTGAAGCTTTCTTT. This sequence encodes CASSLTGGTGTEAFF.

V and J are TRBV7-9 and TRBJ2-7, with TRBD2 identical over 8 bases. The ends lost 2 bases at V and 2 bases at J; junction bases unmatched: 2. CDR3 length: 14 residues. CDR1 and CDR2 (germline): SEHNR, FQNEAQ (reference sequence). CDR3 protein: CASSLTSGTYEQYF. The CDR3 region has the DNA TGTGCCAGCAGCTTAACTAGCGGTACCTACGAGCAGTACTTC. The full variable domain, in which reference TRBV7-9 and TRBJ2-7 provide the parts outside the CDR3, is DTGVSQNPRHKITKRGQNVTFRCDPISEHNRLYWYRQTLGQGPEFLTYFQNEAQLEKSRLLSDRFSAERPKGSFSTLEIQRTEQGDSAMYLCASSLTSGTYEQYFGPGTRLTVT.